Following are 20 T cell receptor beta chains from one sample sequenced in a study of shared clonotypes between healthy human individuals. TCRdb's copy holds only in-frame clones and misses some; the assay was immunoSEQ multiplex PCR. There are approximately 2.5 million clones in the sample; more than 85% occur only once, and 0.36% lies in the top ten. The sequenced sample was naive CD4+ T cells from PBMCs. The subset was: CD45RA+ positively selected. Source of these receptors: a man between 18 and 29 years old in good health. Some clones in this sample may be carry-over from other donors' samples.

The V gene is TRBV28, the J gene TRBJ2-1, with a possible D match to TRBD2 (5 bases). The CDR3 covers 12 residues. The germline CDR1 and CDR2 sequences are MDHEN and SYDVKM. The V end lost 2 bases, the J end lost 13 bases, and 12 bases lay between the germline ends. Written as DNA, the CDR3 is TGTGCCAGCAGTTTAGTAGGTCTAGCCCAGTTCTTC. It is translated as CASSLVGLAQFF.

This clone was found once. The sample has other DNA sequences that encode this CDR3 too. CDR3 sequence (DNA): TGTGCCAGCAGTGAAGCGGCCGGTGGTCAGCCCCAGCATTTT. It translates to CASSEAAGGQPQHF. The chain joins TRBV6-1 to TRBJ1-5; D uncertain. The germline CDR1 and CDR2 sequences are MNHNS and SASEGT. This CDR3 region has 14 residues. Trimming stripped 0 bases from V and 6 bases from J, with 9 bases between.

This chain links TRBV5-1 with TRBJ2-7, with D possibly TRBD2 on 6 matching bases. CDR1 SGHRS and CDR2 YFSETQ come from the germline V gene. Trimming took 4 bases from V and 6 from J, leaving 23 bases between them. The CDR3 sequence is 16 residues long. The CDR3 reads CASSPDPGLPYVEQYF. CDR3 coding DNA: TGCGCCAGCAGCCCGGACCCGGGACTTCCCTACGTCGAGCAGTACTTC.

This chain connects TRBV28 to TRBJ2-7, with 7 nucleotides matching TRBD1. This CDR3 contains 12 residues. Germline loops: CDR1 MDHEN, CDR2 SYDVKM. V lost 9 bases, J lost 1 base, and 3 bases stayed unmatched. The CDR3 sequence: CASRGRSYEQYF. The DNA of the CDR3 is TGTGCCAGTAGGGGGCGATCCTACGAGCAGTACTTC.

As concerns this clone: The same CDR3 is also encoded by other DNA sequences in this sample. The CDR3 sequence is CASSVLSESTDTQYF. The CDR3 DNA is TGTGCCAGCAGCGTGCTTAGCGAGAGCACAGATACGCAGTATTTT. This chain joins TRBV9 and TRBJ2-3, with D possibly TRBD2 on 5 matching bases. This CDR3 region has 15 residues. Looked up from germline, CDR1 is SGDLS and CDR2 is YYNGEE. V lost 2 bases to trimming and J lost 0 bases, with 10 bases between them.

This clone was seen only once. V gene TRBV19 combines with J gene TRBJ2-5, with TRBD1 as a possible D gene (5 bases). Trimming left V 2 bases short and J 4 bases short, with 11 bases between. CDR3 size: 14 residues. CDR1 is LNHDA and CDR2 is SQIVND in the germline V gene (reference sequence). The CDR3 protein is CASSISGHGETQYF. CDR3 nucleotide sequence: TGTGCCAGTAGTATATCCGGACATGGAGAGACCCAGTACTTC.

A note on this clone: Additional DNA sequences in this sample encode the identical CDR3. V gene TRBV5-1 combines with J gene TRBJ2-5; D uncertain. The CDR3 runs to 11 residues. Trimming shortened V by 2 bases and J by 5 bases, and 4 bases separated the two germline ends. Germline CDR1 reads SGHRS; CDR2 reads YFSETQ. The CDR3 sequence is CASSFSETQYF. The CDR3 nucleotides are TGCGCCAGCAGCTTTAGTGAGACCCAGTACTTC.

CDR3: CSVELPGARKGGYTF. The DNA for the CDR3 is TGCAGCGTTGAGCTCCCGGGGGCGCGTAAGGGAGGCTACACCTTC. The J gene is TRBJ1-2, the V gene TRBV29-1; possibly TRBD1 for D (6 bases). Looked up from germline, CDR1 is SQVTM and CDR2 is ANQGSEA. Trimming removed 3 bases from V and 8 bases from J, with 22 bases in between. The CDR3 length is 15 residues.

The V gene is TRBV19, the J gene TRBJ1-5, with 10 bases fitting TRBD1. The CDR3 contains 17 residues. Trimming cost V 4 bases and J 1 base; bases outside gene matches: 7. Looked up from germline, CDR1 is LNHDA and CDR2 is SQIVND (reference sequence). This CDR3 is CASSKGQGRGSNQPQHF. DNA of the CDR3: TGTGCCAGTAGTAAGGGACAGGGGAGGGGAAGCAATCAGCCCCAGCATTTT.

The rearrangement links TRBV28 to TRBJ1-2, with 10 positions matching TRBD1. CDR3 length equals 15 residues. In germline, CDR1 is MDHEN, CDR2 SYDVKM. J lost 8 bases, V lost 7 bases, and 13 bases had no gene match. CDR3 sequence (DNA): TGTGCCAGCACTGGGACAGGGGCGGGGCGGGGCGGCTACACCTTC. This sequence encodes CASTGTGAGRGGYTF.

The chain is built from TRBV6-5 and TRBJ1-1; D is perhaps TRBD1 (6 bases). Germline V gene lookup returns CDR1 MNHEY and CDR2 SVGAGI. V was pared by 5 bases and J by 10 bases, with 14 bases between. This CDR3 contains 12 residues. The CDR3, as DNA: TGTGCCAGCAGTGAAAGGGGGAATTTAGCTTTCTTT. This codes for CASSERGNLAFF.

The chain's CDR3 is CAISPPGQETQYF. CDR3 bases: TGTGCCATCTCGCCCCCGGGCCAAGAGACCCAGTACTTC. J is TRBJ2-5 and V is TRBV25-1; no definite D call. This CDR3 spans 13 amino acids. Germline V gene lookup returns CDR1 MGHDK and CDR2 SYGVNS. V was pared by 10 bases and J by 1 base, with 13 bases between.

With regard to this clone: The same CDR3 also results from other DNA sequences found in this sample. The chain combines TRBV5-8 with TRBJ2-1; weak D call: TRBD2 (5 bases). V gave up 0 bases and J gave up 4 bases, with 11 bases separating them. CDR1 is SGHTS, CDR2 YDEGEE, per germline. The CDR3 spans 15 residues. The CDR3 coding sequence is TGTGCCAGCAGCTTGGCCGGTCTAGCTTACAATGAGCAGTTCTTC. Encoded protein: CASSLAGLAYNEQFF.

The CDR3 loop reads CASSLGQVRGYTF. The CDR3 DNA reads TGTGCCAGCAGTTTGGGGCAGGTCCGTGGCTACACCTTC. The chain carries TRBV28 and TRBJ1-2; possibly TRBD1 for D (5 bases). V lost 3 bases to trimming and J lost 7 bases, with 12 bases between them. The CDR3 length is 13 residues. Germline assignment: CDR1 MDHEN and CDR2 SYDVKM.

The chain is built from TRBV11-1 and TRBJ2-5; 8 bases line up with TRBD1. Unmatched junction bases numbered 6, after V lost 2 bases and J lost 4 bases. Germline lookup yields CDR1 SGHAT and CDR2 FQDESV (reference sequence). This CDR3 is built from 15 residues. DNA for the CDR3: TGTGCCAGCAGCTTAAGGACAGGGTTAGGAGAGACCCAGTACTTC. Translation gives CASSLRTGLGETQYF.

The rearrangement uses TRBV9 and TRBJ1-5; TRBD1 matches at 7 bases. V was clipped by 3 bases and J by 4 bases; unmatched bases: 7. Germline CDR1 reads SGDLS; CDR2 reads YYNGEE. There are 15 residues in the CDR3. Here the CDR3 DNA reads TGTGCCAGCAGCGCAGGGGGAGCGGGAAATCAGCCCCAGCATTTT. As protein: CASSAGGAGNQPQHF.

J is TRBJ2-1 and V is TRBV7-2; 12 bases match TRBD2. The CDR3 loop spans 16 amino acids. Trimming took 0 bases from V and 6 from J; bases not matched to a gene: 3. The germline CDR1 and CDR2 sequences are SGHTA and FQGNSA. The CDR3 coding sequence is TGTGCCAGCAGCTTAGCCTCGGGACTAGCGGGCAATGAGCAGTTCTTC. It encodes CASSLASGLAGNEQFF.

The gene calls are TRBV19 and TRBJ2-5; D possibly corresponds to TRBD1 (6 bases). The CDR3 contains 15 residues. The germline V gene encodes CDR1 LNHDA and CDR2 SQIVND (reference sequence). The V gene lost 5 bases and the J gene lost 5 bases, with 18 bases spanning the gap. Here the CDR3 reads CASSPGQILMETQYF. In DNA, the CDR3 is TGTGCCAGTAGTCCCGGACAGATTCTCATGGAGACCCAGTACTTC.

This chain connects TRBV12-5 to TRBJ2-1; 9 bases agree with TRBD1. Per germline, CDR1 LGHNT and CDR2 FRNRAP. V lost 5 bases to trimming and J lost 3 bases; unmatched junction nucleotides: 5. The CDR3 is made up of 15 amino acids. This chain's CDR3 is CASGPGQGSYNEQFF. The CDR3 DNA follows: TGTGCTAGTGGTCCAGGACAGGGGAGCTACAATGAGCAGTTCTTC. The whole variable domain, filled in from reference TRBV12-5 and TRBJ2-1, reads DARVTQTPRHKVTEMGQEVTMRCQPILGHNTVFWYRQTMMQGLELLAYFRNRAPLDDSGMPKDRFSAEMPDATLATLKIQPSEPRDSAVYFCASGPGQGSYNEQFFGPGTRLTVL.

V is TRBV7-3 and J is TRBJ2-1; D not resolved. V lost 4 bases and J 7 bases, leaving 11 bases between the germline ends. CDR1 and CDR2 (germline): SGHTA, FQGTGA. There are 13 residues in the CDR3. The DNA of the CDR3 is TGTGCCAGCAGCTCCCAGGTAGGAAATGAGCAGTTCTTC. Protein product: CASSSQVGNEQFF.